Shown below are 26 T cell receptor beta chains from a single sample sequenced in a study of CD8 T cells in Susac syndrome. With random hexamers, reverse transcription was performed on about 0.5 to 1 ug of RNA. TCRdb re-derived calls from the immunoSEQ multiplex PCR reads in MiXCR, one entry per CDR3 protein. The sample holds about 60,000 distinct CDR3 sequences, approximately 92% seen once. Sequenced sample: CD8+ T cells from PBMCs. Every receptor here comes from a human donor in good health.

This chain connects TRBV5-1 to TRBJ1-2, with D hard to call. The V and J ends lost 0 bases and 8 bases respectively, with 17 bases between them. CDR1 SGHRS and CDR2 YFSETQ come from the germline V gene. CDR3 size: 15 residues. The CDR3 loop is CASSLGVGEREGYTF. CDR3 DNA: TGCGCCAGCAGCTTGGGAGTCGGCGAACGGGAAGGCTACACCTTC.

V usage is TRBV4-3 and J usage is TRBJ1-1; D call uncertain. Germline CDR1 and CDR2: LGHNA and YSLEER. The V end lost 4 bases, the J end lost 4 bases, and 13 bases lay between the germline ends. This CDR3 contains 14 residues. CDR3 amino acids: CASSPTHLGTEAFF. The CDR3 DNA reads TGCGCCAGCAGCCCCACCCATTTAGGCACTGAAGCTTTCTTT.

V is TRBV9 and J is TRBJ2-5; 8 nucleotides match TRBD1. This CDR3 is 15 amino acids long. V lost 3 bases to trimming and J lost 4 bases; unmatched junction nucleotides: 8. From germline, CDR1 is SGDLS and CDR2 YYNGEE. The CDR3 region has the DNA TGTGCCAGCAGCGCCGGACAGGGAGGTGCAGAGACCCAGTACTTC. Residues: CASSAGQGGAETQYF.

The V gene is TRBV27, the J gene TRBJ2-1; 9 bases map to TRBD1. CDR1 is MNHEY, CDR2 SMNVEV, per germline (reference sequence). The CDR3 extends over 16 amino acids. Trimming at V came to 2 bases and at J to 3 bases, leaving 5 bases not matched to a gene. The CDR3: CASSLQATGGYNEQFF. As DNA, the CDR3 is TGTGCCAGCAGTTTACAGGCGACAGGGGGCTACAATGAGCAGTTCTTC.

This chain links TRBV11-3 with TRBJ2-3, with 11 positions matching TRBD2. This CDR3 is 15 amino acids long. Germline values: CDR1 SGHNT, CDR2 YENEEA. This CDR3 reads CASASGGSPTDTQYF. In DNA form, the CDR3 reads TGTGCTTCTGCTAGCGGGGGGTCGCCCACAGATACGCAGTATTTT.

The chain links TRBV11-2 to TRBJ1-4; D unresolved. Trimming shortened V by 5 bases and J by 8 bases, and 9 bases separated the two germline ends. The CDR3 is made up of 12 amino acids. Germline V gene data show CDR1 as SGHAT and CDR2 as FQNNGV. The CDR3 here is CASSQNREKLFF. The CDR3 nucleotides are TGTGCCAGCAGCCAGAACCGGGAAAAACTGTTTTTT.

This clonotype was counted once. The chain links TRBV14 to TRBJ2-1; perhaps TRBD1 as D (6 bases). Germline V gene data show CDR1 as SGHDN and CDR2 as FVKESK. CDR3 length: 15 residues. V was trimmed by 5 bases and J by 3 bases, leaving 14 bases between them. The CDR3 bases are TGTGCCAGCAGCTCCCCACAGGGACACTACAATGAGCAGTTCTTC. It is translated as CASSSPQGHYNEQFF.

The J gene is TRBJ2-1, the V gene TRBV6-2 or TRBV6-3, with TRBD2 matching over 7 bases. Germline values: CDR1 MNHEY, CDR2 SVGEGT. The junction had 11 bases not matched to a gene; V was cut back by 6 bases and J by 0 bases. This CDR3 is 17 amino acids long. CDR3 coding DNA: TGTGCCAGCAGCCCCCCCGGGGGGTTGCCCTCCTACAATGAGCAGTTCTTC. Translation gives CASSPPGGLPSYNEQFF.

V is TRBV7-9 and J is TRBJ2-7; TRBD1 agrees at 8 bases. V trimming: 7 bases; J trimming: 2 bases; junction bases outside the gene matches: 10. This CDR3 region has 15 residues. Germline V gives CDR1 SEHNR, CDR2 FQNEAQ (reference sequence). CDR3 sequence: CASISGQDRAYEQYF. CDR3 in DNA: TGTGCCAGCATCTCAGGTCAGGACAGGGCCTACGAGCAGTACTTC.

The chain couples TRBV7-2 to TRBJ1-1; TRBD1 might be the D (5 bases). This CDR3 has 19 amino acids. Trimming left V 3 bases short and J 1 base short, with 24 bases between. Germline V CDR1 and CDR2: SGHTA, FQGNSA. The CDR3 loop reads CASSFGNQTWWGGNTEAFF. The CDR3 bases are TGTGCCAGCAGCTTCGGGAATCAGACGTGGTGGGGCGGGAACACTGAAGCTTTCTTT. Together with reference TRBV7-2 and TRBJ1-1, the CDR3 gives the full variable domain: GAGVSQSPSNKVTEKGKDVELRCDPISGHTALYWYRQSLGQGLEFLIYFQGNSAPDKSGLPSDRFSAERTGGSVSTLTIQRTQQEDSAVYLCASSFGNQTWWGGNTEAFFGQGTRLTVV.

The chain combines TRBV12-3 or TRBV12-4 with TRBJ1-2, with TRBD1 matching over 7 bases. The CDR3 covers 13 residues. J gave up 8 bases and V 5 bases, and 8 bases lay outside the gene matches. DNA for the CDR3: TGTGCCAGCAGTCCCGGACAGGTCGGCGGCTACACCTTC. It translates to CASSPGQVGGYTF.

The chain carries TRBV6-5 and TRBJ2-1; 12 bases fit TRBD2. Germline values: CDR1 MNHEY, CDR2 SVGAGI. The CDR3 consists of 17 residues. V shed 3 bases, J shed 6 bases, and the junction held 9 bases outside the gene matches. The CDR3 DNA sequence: TGTGCCAGCAGTTATTTTGCGACTAGCGGGGGATCCAATGAGCAGTTCTTC. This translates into CASSYFATSGGSNEQFF.

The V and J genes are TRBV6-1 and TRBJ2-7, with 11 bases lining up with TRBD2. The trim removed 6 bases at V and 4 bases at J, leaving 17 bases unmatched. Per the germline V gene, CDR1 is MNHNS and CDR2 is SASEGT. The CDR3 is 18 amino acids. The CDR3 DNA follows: TGTGCCAGCAGGGACCCTAGCGGGGGGCCGACAAATCAATACGAGCAGTACTTC. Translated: CASRDPSGGPTNQYEQYF.

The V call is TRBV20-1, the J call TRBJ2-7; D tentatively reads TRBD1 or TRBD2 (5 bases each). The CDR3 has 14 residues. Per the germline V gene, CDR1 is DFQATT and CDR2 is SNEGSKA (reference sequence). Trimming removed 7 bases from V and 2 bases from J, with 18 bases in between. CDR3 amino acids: CSGSTSGRTYEQYF. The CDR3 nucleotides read TGCAGTGGTTCCACTTCGGGACGGACCTACGAGCAGTACTTC.

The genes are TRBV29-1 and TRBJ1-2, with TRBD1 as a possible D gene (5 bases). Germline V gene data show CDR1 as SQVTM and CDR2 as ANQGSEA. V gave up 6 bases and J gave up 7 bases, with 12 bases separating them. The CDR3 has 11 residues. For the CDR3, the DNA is TGCAGCGTCCCTGGGGGTGGTGGCTACACCTTC. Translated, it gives CSVPGGGGYTF.

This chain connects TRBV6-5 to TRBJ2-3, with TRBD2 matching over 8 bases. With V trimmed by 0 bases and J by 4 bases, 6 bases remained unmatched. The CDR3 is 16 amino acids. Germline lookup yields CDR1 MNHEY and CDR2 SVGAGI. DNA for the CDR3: TGTGCCAGCAGTTACTCACTAGCGGAAAAAGCAGATACGCAGTATTTT. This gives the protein CASSYSLAEKADTQYF.

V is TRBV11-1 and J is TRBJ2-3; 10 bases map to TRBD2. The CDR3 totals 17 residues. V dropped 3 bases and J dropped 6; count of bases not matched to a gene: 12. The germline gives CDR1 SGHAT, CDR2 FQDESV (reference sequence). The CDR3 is CASSFFPTSGLGDTQYF. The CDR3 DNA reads TGTGCCAGCAGCTTCTTCCCGACTAGCGGGTTGGGGGATACGCAGTATTTT. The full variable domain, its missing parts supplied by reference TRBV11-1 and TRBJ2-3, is EAEVAQSPRYKITEKSQAVAFWCDPISGHATLYWYRQILGQGPELLVQFQDESVVDDSQLPKDRFSAERLKGVDSTLKIQPAELGDSAMYLCASSFFPTSGLGDTQYFGPGTRLTVL.

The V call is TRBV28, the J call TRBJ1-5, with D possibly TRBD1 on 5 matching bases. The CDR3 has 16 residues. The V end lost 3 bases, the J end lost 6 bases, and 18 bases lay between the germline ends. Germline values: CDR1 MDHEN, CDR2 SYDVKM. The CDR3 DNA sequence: TGTGCCAGCAGTTTCGCGGCAGGGAGGGTTTCTCAGCCCCAGCATTTT. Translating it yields CASSFAAGRVSQPQHF.

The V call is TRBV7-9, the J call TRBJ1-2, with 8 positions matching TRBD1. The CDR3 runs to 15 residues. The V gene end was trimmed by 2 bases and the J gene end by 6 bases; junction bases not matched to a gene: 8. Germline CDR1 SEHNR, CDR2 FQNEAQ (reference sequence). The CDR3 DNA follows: TGTGCCAGCAGCTTAACAACAGGGGGGGAGCATGGCTACACCTTC. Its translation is CASSLTTGGEHGYTF.

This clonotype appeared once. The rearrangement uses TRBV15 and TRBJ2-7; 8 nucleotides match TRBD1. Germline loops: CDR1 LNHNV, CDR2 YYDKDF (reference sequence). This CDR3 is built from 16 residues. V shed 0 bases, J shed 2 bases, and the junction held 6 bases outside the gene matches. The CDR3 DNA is TGTGCCACCAGCAGAGAAGAGGACAGGGCCGCCTACGAGCAGTACTTC. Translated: CATSREEDRAAYEQYF.

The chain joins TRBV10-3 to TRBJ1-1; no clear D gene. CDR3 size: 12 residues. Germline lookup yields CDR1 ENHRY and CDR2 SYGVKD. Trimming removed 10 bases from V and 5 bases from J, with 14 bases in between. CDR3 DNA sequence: TGTGCCAGCACCGGCGGGGAAACTGAAGCTTTCTTT. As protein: CASTGGETEAFF.

The DNA of the CDR3 is TGTGCCAGCACCCTACGTGAAGACGGGGAGCTGTTTTTT. This sequence encodes CASTLREDGELFF. The V and J genes are TRBV12-3 or TRBV12-4 and TRBJ2-2; D remains ambiguous. V was cut by 7 bases and J by 7 bases, with 13 bases left in between. The CDR3 totals 13 residues.

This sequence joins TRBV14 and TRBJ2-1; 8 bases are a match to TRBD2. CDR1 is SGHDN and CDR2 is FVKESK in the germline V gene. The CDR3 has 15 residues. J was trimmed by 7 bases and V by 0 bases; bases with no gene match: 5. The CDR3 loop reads CASSQDLAGWNEQFF. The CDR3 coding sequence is TGTGCCAGCAGCCAAGATTTAGCGGGGTGGAATGAGCAGTTCTTC. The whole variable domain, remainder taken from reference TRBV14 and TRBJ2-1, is EAGVTQFPSHSVIEKGQTVTLRCDPISGHDNLYWYRRVMGKEIKFLLHFVKESKQDESGMPNNRFLAERTGGTYSTLKVQPAELEDSGVYFCASSQDLAGWNEQFFGPGTRLTVL.

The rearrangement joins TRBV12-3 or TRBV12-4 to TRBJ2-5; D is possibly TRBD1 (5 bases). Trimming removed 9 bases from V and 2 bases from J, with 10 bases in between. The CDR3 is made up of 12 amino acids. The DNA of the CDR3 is TGTGCCAGTTTAGGGGAACAAGAGACCCAGTACTTC. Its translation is CASLGEQETQYF.

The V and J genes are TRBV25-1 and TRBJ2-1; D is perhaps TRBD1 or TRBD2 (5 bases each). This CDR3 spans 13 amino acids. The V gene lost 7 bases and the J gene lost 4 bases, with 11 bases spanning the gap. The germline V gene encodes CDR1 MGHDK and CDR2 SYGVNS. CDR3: CASTGGVYNEQFF. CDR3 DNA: TGTGCCAGCACTGGGGGAGTATACAATGAGCAGTTCTTC.

The CDR3 region is CASSLRQGIYEQYF. The DNA of the CDR3 is TGTGCCAGCAGCCTAAGACAGGGAATCTACGAGCAGTACTTC. This sequence joins TRBV14 and TRBJ2-7; TRBD1 agrees at 7 bases. The CDR3 length is 14 residues. Trimming cost V 4 bases and J 3 bases; bases outside gene matches: 6. The V gene's germline CDR1 is SGHDN and CDR2 FVKESK.